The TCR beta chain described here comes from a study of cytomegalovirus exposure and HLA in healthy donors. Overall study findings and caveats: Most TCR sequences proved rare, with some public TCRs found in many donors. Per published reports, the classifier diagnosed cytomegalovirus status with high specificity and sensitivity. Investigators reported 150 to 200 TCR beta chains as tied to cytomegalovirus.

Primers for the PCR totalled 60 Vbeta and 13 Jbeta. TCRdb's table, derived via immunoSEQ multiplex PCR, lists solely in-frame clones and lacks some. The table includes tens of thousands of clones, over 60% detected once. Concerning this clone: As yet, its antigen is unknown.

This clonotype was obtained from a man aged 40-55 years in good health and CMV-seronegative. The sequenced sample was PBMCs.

The CDR3 here is CASSFFRIAGVGNEQFF. CDR3 DNA: TGTGCCAGCAGTTTTTTCAGGATAGCGGGAGTTGGGAATGAGCAGTTCTTC. V gene TRBV28 combines with J gene TRBJ2-1, with TRBD2 identical over 9 bases. V was clipped by 3 bases and J by 7 bases; unmatched bases: 13. The length of the CDR3 is 17 residues. Germline V gene lookup returns CDR1 MDHEN and CDR2 SYDVKM.